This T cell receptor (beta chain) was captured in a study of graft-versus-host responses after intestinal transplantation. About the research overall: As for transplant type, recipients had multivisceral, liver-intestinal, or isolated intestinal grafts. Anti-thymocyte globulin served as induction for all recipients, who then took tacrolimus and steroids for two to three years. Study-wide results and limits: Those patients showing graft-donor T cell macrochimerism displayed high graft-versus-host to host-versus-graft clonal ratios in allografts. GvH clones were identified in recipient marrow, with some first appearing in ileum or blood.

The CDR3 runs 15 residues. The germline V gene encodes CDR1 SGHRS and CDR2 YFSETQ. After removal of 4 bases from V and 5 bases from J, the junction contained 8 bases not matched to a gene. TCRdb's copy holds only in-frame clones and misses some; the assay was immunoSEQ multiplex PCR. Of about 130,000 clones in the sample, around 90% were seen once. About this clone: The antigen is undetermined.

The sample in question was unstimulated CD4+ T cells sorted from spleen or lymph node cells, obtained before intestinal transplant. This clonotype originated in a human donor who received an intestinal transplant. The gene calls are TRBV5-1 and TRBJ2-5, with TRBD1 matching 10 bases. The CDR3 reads CASSLTGQGDETQYF. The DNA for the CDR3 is TGCGCCAGCAGCCTCACCGGACAGGGGGACGAGACCCAGTACTTC.